Below are 30 T cell receptor beta chains sequenced from a single sample in a study of chemoradiotherapy in HPV16-positive cancers. The method was immunoSEQ multiplex PCR; TCRdb's version includes in-frame clones alone and lacks a portion of them. Here the sample spans fewer than 8,000 clones, around 91% being singletons. The source was tumor tissue, collected from a patient who underwent chemoradiotherapy. Receptor source: a human donor with HPV-associated anogenital cancer.

Points on this clone: The sample has other DNA sequences that encode this CDR3 too. J is TRBJ1-1 and V is TRBV6-5; D ambiguous. Trimming removed 7 bases at V and 2 bases at J, with 14 bases between. CDR3 length: 14 amino acids. CDR1 is MNHEY, CDR2 SVGAGI, per germline. The CDR3 protein is CASNDRGLNTEAFF. In DNA form, the CDR3 reads TGTGCCAGCAATGACCGAGGGTTAAACACTGAAGCTTTCTTT.

The rearrangement uses TRBV11-3 and TRBJ1-2; D gene uncertain. Trimming cost V 5 bases and J 2 bases, with 9 bases left between them. This CDR3 is built from 13 residues. Germline values: CDR1 SGHNT, CDR2 YENEEA. DNA of the CDR3: TGTGCCAGCAGCCCGGACCCAAACTATGGCTACACCTTC. This sequence encodes CASSPDPNYGYTF. Full variable domain (remainder filled in from reference TRBV11-3 and TRBJ1-2): EAGVVQSPRYKIIEKKQPVAFWCNPISGHNTLYWYLQNLGQGPELLIRYENEEAVDDSQLPKDRFSAERLKGVDSTLKIQPAELGDSAVYLCASSPDPNYGYTFGSGTRLTVV.

This clone has only a few counts. The chain employs TRBV5-1 and TRBJ1-1, with unresolved D. CDR1 is SGHRS and CDR2 is YFSETQ in the germline V gene. The CDR3 covers 15 residues. V was cut by 0 bases and J by 1 base, with 10 bases left in between. The CDR3 sequence: CASSLGYAENTEAFF. CDR3 DNA: TGCGCCAGCAGCTTGGGTTATGCGGAGAACACTGAAGCTTTCTTT.

V usage is TRBV5-1 and J usage is TRBJ2-3, with D unclear. The CDR3 length is 13 residues. Trimming cost V 4 bases and J 4 bases, with 10 bases left between them. Germline V gene sequence: CDR1 SGHRS, CDR2 YFSETQ. Here the CDR3 DNA reads TGCGCCAGCAGCCCCCGATTGGCAGATACGCAGTATTTT. This sequence encodes CASSPRLADTQYF.

V gene TRBV10-1 combines with J gene TRBJ2-3, with unresolved D. Trimming left V 2 bases short and J 2 bases short, with 8 bases between. CDR1 and CDR2 (germline): WNHNN, SYGVQD (reference sequence). The CDR3 extends over 14 amino acids. CDR3 in amino acids: CASSEAALTDTQYF. The CDR3 DNA is TGCGCCAGCAGTGAGGCGGCGCTCACAGATACGCAGTATTTT.

The rearrangement joins TRBV28 to TRBJ1-2; 8 bases line up with TRBD1. Germline CDR1 and CDR2: MDHEN and SYDVKM. J was trimmed by 2 bases and V by 2 bases; bases with no gene match: 13. The CDR3 has 18 residues. The CDR3 is CASSLGGAGGADNYGYTF. CDR3 bases: TGTGCCAGCAGTTTAGGGGGGGCAGGGGGCGCCGACAACTATGGCTACACCTTC.

This chain joins TRBV19 and TRBJ2-1; TRBD1 matches at 7 bases. After removal of 3 bases from V and 8 bases from J, the junction contained 7 bases not matched to a gene. The CDR3 loop spans 14 amino acids. The germline V gene encodes CDR1 LNHDA and CDR2 SQIVND (reference sequence). The CDR3 coding sequence is TGTGCCAGTAGTATCGACAGGGATGACGATGAGCAGTTCTTC. This translates into CASSIDRDDDEQFF.

V usage is TRBV10-2 and J usage is TRBJ1-2; 7 bases fit TRBD1. In germline, CDR1 is WSHSY, CDR2 SAAADI. J gave up 4 bases and V 8 bases, and 7 bases lay outside the gene matches. This CDR3 region has 13 residues. In DNA form, the CDR3 reads TGCGCCAGCGGAGACAGGGTTAGCTATGGCTACACCTTC. It specifies CASGDRVSYGYTF.

This sequence joins TRBV10-2 and TRBJ2-4; maybe TRBD2 (5 bases). Per germline, CDR1 WSHSY and CDR2 SAAADI. V was pared by 0 bases and J by 15 bases, with 12 bases between. There are 12 residues in the CDR3. The CDR3 DNA reads as TGCGCCAGCAGTGAGTCTTATTACGAGGGGTACTTC. Its protein is CASSESYYEGYF.

This rearrangement joins TRBV9 to TRBJ1-6; D uncertain. The CDR3 loop spans 15 amino acids. Germline V lookup: CDR1 SGDLS, CDR2 YYNGEE. V dropped 3 bases and J dropped 10 bases, with 17 bases sitting between them. Written as DNA, the CDR3 is TGTGCCAGCAGCGCCCTCGGGAGAGGCGAGTCACCCCTCCACTTT. Protein product: CASSALGRGESPLHF.

V and J are TRBV19 and TRBJ1-1, with TRBD1 as a possible D gene (6 bases). The V gene lost 3 bases and the J gene lost 5 bases, with 13 bases spanning the gap. The CDR3 runs to 14 residues. Germline V gives CDR1 LNHDA, CDR2 SQIVND (reference sequence). The CDR3 region has the DNA TGTGCCAGTAGTATCAGGGGTGTGTTGACTGAAGCTTTCTTT. It yields the protein CASSIRGVLTEAFF.

This chain links TRBV6-5 with TRBJ2-3; a weak D match, TRBD2 (6 bases). CDR3 size: 14 residues. Trimming took 6 bases from V and 0 from J, leaving 10 bases between them. Germline loops: CDR1 MNHEY, CDR2 SVGAGI. CDR3 DNA: TGTGCCAGCAGGGGCGGGATTAGCACAGATACGCAGTATTTT. Its protein product is CASRGGISTDTQYF.

V and J are TRBV19 and TRBJ1-5; D gene ambiguous. V was pared by 3 bases and J by 5 bases, with 8 bases between. Germline V gene data show CDR1 as LNHDA and CDR2 as SQIVND (reference sequence). The CDR3 sequence is 13 residues long. The CDR3: CASSIYGDQPQHF. The CDR3 nucleotides read TGTGCCAGTAGTATTTATGGGGATCAGCCCCAGCATTTT.

The chain has TRBV29-1 and TRBJ1-1, with TRBD1 identical over 8 bases. Germline trimming cut 7 bases from V and 3 bases from J; bases unmatched to any gene: 7. The CDR3 runs 13 residues. Germline assignment: CDR1 SQVTM and CDR2 ANQGSEA. The CDR3 coding sequence is TGCAGCGCGCGAATACAGGGGGACACTGAAGCTTTCTTT. This sequence encodes CSARIQGDTEAFF.

The chain uses TRBV13 and TRBJ2-5, with TRBD2 identical over 8 bases. Germline lookup yields CDR1 PRHDT and CDR2 FYEKMQ (reference sequence). Trimming cost V 5 bases and J 4 bases; bases outside gene matches: 12. This CDR3 spans 16 amino acids. The CDR3 reads CASSGRGLAHRETQYF. The CDR3 nucleotides are TGTGCCAGCAGCGGACGTGGACTAGCCCATCGAGAGACCCAGTACTTC.

CDR3 protein: CASRPTSGYTDTQYF. In nucleotides, the CDR3 is TGTGCCAGCAGGCCCACTAGCGGGTACACAGATACGCAGTATTTT. The chain is built from TRBV7-9 and TRBJ2-3; 9 positions agree with TRBD2. J was trimmed by 2 bases and V by 6 bases; bases with no gene match: 6. CDR3 length: 15 amino acids. CDR1 SEHNR and CDR2 FQNEAQ come from the germline V gene (reference sequence).

This rearrangement joins TRBV9 to TRBJ1-2; no clear D. The CDR3 covers 13 residues. The germline V gene has CDR1 SGDLS and CDR2 YYNGEE. Trimming removed 0 bases from V and 7 bases from J, with 10 bases in between. The CDR3 reads CASSVEGEVGYTF. In DNA, the CDR3 is TGTGCCAGCAGCGTAGAAGGAGAGGTTGGCTACACCTTC.

The chain carries TRBV5-4 and TRBJ1-6; perhaps TRBD1 as D (5 bases). V lost 3 bases and J lost 3, with 19 bases in between. Germline V gene data show CDR1 as SGHNT and CDR2 as YYREEE (reference sequence). The CDR3 contains 18 residues. CDR3 loop: CASSWGRGRSDYNSPLHF. The CDR3 bases are TGTGCCAGCAGCTGGGGTAGGGGCAGATCTGACTATAATTCACCCCTCCACTTT.

V gene TRBV11-2 combines with J gene TRBJ2-1; 7 nucleotides line up with TRBD2. This CDR3 contains 16 residues. Germline CDR1 reads SGHAT; CDR2 reads FQNNGV. V lost 1 base and J lost 3; bases outside the gene matches: 6. DNA for the CDR3: TGTGCCAGCAGCTTAGGTCCGGGGGGACTCTACAATGAGCAGTTCTTC. This codes for CASSLGPGGLYNEQFF.

The chain combines TRBV7-9 with TRBJ2-2, with D uncertain. Trimming removed 3 bases at V and 2 bases at J, with 10 bases between. Germline V gene sequence: CDR1 SEHNR, CDR2 FQNEAQ (reference sequence). CDR3 length: 15 residues. The CDR3 DNA is TGTGCCAGCAGCTTGCCAGGCGGCAACACCGGGGAGCTGTTTTTT. Protein sequence: CASSLPGGNTGELFF.

The chain employs TRBV19 and TRBJ2-3; TRBD1 is a possible D gene (6 bases). Germline CDR1 and CDR2: LNHDA and SQIVND (reference sequence). The germline V and J ends were trimmed by 1 base and 4 bases, with 12 bases remaining between them. The CDR3 contains 15 residues. Written as DNA, the CDR3 is TGTGCCAGTAGTATAGTAAAGGGGACATCAGATACGCAGTATTTT. Residues: CASSIVKGTSDTQYF. Full variable domain (remainder filled in from reference TRBV19 and TRBJ2-3): DGGITQSPKYLFRKEGQNVTLSCEQNLNHDAMYWYRQDPGQGLRLIYYSQIVNDFQKGDIAEGYSVSREKKESFPLTVTSAQKNPTAFYLCASSIVKGTSDTQYFGPGTRLTVL.

This clone was observed once. V usage is TRBV25-1 and J usage is TRBJ2-5; 12 nucleotides match TRBD2. Germline V lookup: CDR1 MGHDK, CDR2 SYGVNS. J lost 5 bases, V lost 5 bases, and 3 bases had no gene match. This CDR3 is built from 14 residues. CDR3 amino acids: CASSRLAGAETQYF. CDR3 nucleotides: TGTGCCAGCAGTCGACTAGCGGGAGCGGAGACCCAGTACTTC.

This clone was counted once. The chain recombines TRBV27 with TRBJ1-3, with 7 bases matching TRBD1. J lost 15 bases, V lost 5 bases, and 10 bases had no gene match. CDR3 length equals 12 residues. CDR1 and CDR2 (germline): MNHEY, SMNVEV (reference sequence). Written as DNA, the CDR3 is TGTGCCAGCAGTACACCAACAGGGGATAAATATTTT. Encoded protein: CASSTPTGDKYF.

This clone was seen once. Compared with germline, one end of the junction differs, possibly owing to a read error. Other nucleotide sequences from this sample produce the same CDR3. The chain employs TRBV30 and TRBJ1-2; D is ambiguous. The CDR3 is 13 amino acids. The germline CDR1 and CDR2 sequences are GTSNPN and SVGIG (reference sequence). This CDR3 reads CAWSVRPLYGYTF. The CDR3 region has the DNA TGCGCCTGGAGTGTACGACCCCTCTATGGCTACACCTTC.

The J gene is TRBJ2-5, the V gene TRBV19; TRBD1 matches at 8 bases. Germline loops: CDR1 LNHDA, CDR2 SQIVND (reference sequence). This CDR3 has 11 residues. The V and J ends lost 3 bases and 11 bases, in that order; junction bases with no gene match: 2. In DNA form, the CDR3 reads TGTGCCAGTAGTATTGGACAGGGACAGTACTTC. Its protein is CASSIGQGQYF.

For the CDR3, the DNA is TGTGCCAGCAGTCGCGGATCCCACAATGAGCAGTTCTTC. Its translation is CASSRGSHNEQFF. The chain carries TRBV6-5 and TRBJ2-1; D uncertain. Germline V CDR1 and CDR2: MNHEY, SVGAGI. The CDR3 has 13 residues. V lost 5 bases and J lost 5, with 10 bases in between.

This sequence joins TRBV19 and TRBJ2-2; possible D gene TRBD1, 6 bases. The CDR3 covers 10 residues. The germline V gene encodes CDR1 LNHDA and CDR2 SQIVND (reference sequence). V lost 10 bases and J lost 7, with 7 bases in between. The CDR3 loop is CATGVGELFF. The CDR3 bases are TGTGCCACAGGGGTCGGGGAGCTGTTTTTT.

DNA for the CDR3: TGTGCCAGCAGCTTAGGGGCAGGGGCGGCTGAAGCTTTCTTT. Its protein is CASSLGAGAAEAFF. J is TRBJ1-1 and V is TRBV11-3; D may be TRBD1 (6 bases). V lost 1 base to trimming and J lost 6 bases, with 12 bases between them. Germline V gene data show CDR1 as SGHNT and CDR2 as YENEEA. This CDR3 comprises 14 residues.

V gene TRBV7-2 combines with J gene TRBJ1-2; TRBD1 matches 8 bases. CDR3 size: 14 residues. The germline V gene encodes CDR1 SGHTA and CDR2 FQGNSA. V lost 5 bases, J lost 4 bases, and 6 bases stayed unmatched. The CDR3 reads CASSQGDRTYGYTF. DNA for the CDR3: TGTGCCAGCAGCCAGGGGGACAGGACCTATGGCTACACCTTC.

The V call is TRBV5-4, the J call TRBJ2-1, with D unresolved. Trimming shortened V by 0 bases and J by 6 bases, and 7 bases separated the two germline ends. This CDR3 comprises 13 residues. The germline gives CDR1 SGHNT, CDR2 YYREEE (reference sequence). CDR3 loop: CASSLERSNEQFF. In DNA, the CDR3 is TGTGCCAGCAGCTTGGAACGAAGCAATGAGCAGTTCTTC.